A single sample is the source of the 7 T cell receptor beta chains below, sequenced in a study of regulatory T cells in long-lasting Graves disease. Relying on iRepertoire HTBI primers and Arm-PCR of CDR3 regions, the team built TCR beta libraries. MiXCR, applied by TCRdb to the multiplex PCR reads, yields one record per CDR3 protein. The table records approximately 500,000 distinct CDR3 sequences, around a fifth of them present only once. As for time point: persistent/refractory GD, antithyroid drugs over 5 years with positive TRAb. PBMC RNA was the source of the TCR library. The sequences come from peripheral blood mononuclear cells (PBMCs), collected when the disease was refractory, from a patient treated with antithyroid drugs. Receptors were obtained from a female donor with Graves disease.

This clonotype was seen only a few times. CDR3 DNA sequence: TGTGCCAGCAGCTTAGCCAAGGTCTCCTACGAGCAGTACTTC. Encoded protein: CASSLAKVSYEQYF. The V gene is TRBV7-8, the J gene TRBJ2-7; the D is unclear. Looked up from germline, CDR1 is SGHVS and CDR2 is FQNEAQ. Trimming pared 0 bases from V and 0 bases from J, leaving 6 bases between. The CDR3 runs to 14 residues.

This clonotype was counted only a few times. The chain couples TRBV24-1 to TRBJ2-7; the D gene is possibly TRBD1 (6 bases). The V gene's germline CDR1 is KGHDR and CDR2 SFDVKD. CDR3 length: 16 amino acids. The V gene lost 3 bases and the J gene lost 0 bases, with 14 bases spanning the gap. For the CDR3, the DNA is TGTGCCACCAGTGATCCGTACAGGGAAAGCTCCTACGAGCAGTACTTC. Translating it yields CATSDPYRESSYEQYF.

This clonotype was seen a handful of times. The chain employs TRBV7-2 and TRBJ1-2, with D possibly TRBD1 on 5 matching bases. CDR1 and CDR2 from the germline V gene are SGHTA and FQGNSA. Trimming cost V 5 bases and J 14 bases, with 18 bases left between them. The CDR3 covers 12 residues. CDR3 sequence reads: CASSDTVGAETF. Here the CDR3 DNA reads TGTGCCAGCAGCGACACAGTCGGGGCGGAGACCTTC.

This clonotype was recorded many times. The rearrangement uses TRBV28 and TRBJ2-7, with D possibly being TRBD1 (6 bases). The CDR3 is 15 amino acids. V was pared by 5 bases and J by 3 bases, with 17 bases between. Per the germline V gene, CDR1 is MDHEN and CDR2 is SYDVKM. The CDR3 nucleotides are TGTGCCAGCAGTGCCACCGGGACAACCCACTACGAGCAGTACTTC. Its translation is CASSATGTTHYEQYF.

This clonotype was seen many times. This chain uses TRBV19 with TRBJ2-5; D possibly corresponds to TRBD1 (6 bases). Deletions cut 9 bases from V and 2 bases from J, with 19 bases between. The germline V gene has CDR1 LNHDA and CDR2 SQIVND (reference sequence). The CDR3 is 15 residues long. Here the CDR3 reads CASSPLAGDQETQYF. The CDR3 DNA is TGTGCCAGCTCACCACTCGCAGGGGATCAAGAGACCCAGTACTTC.

This rearrangement joins TRBV14 to TRBJ1-1; perhaps TRBD1 as D (6 bases). The CDR3 runs to 14 residues. V was trimmed by 5 bases and J by 4 bases, leaving 14 bases between them. Looked up from germline, CDR1 is SGHDN and CDR2 is FVKESK. The chain's CDR3 is CASSFHRAGTEAFF. In DNA form, the CDR3 reads TGTGCCAGCAGCTTCCACAGGGCTGGCACTGAAGCTTTCTTT.

This clonotype was observed a handful of times. The chain has TRBV15 and TRBJ2-6; perhaps TRBD2 as D (6 bases). CDR1 and CDR2 from the germline V gene are LNHNV and YYDKDF (reference sequence). The CDR3 consists of 17 residues. Between the trimmed V and J ends, which lost 2 bases and 2 bases, there was a span of 13 bases. CDR3: CATSRSIREAGANVLTF. The CDR3 DNA follows: TGTGCCACCAGCAGAAGTATCAGGGAGGCTGGGGCCAACGTCCTGACTTTC.